These 30 T cell receptor beta chains were sequenced from one sample in a study of neoadjuvant anti-PD-1 for oral cavity cancer. TCRdb's table, derived via immunoSEQ multiplex PCR, lists solely in-frame clones and lacks some. Of approximately 74,000 clones in the sample, 84% were seen once. This sample comprised PBMCs, obtained before nivolumab (anti-PD-1) treatment. These receptors came from a person between 40 and 85 years old with oral cavity squamous cell carcinoma.

V usage is TRBV5-6 and J usage is TRBJ2-1, with 12 bases fitting TRBD2. Germline V CDR1 and CDR2: SGHDT, YYEEEE. J gave up 10 bases and V 3 bases, and 5 bases lay outside the gene matches. The CDR3 is 14 amino acids. In nucleotides, the CDR3 is TGTGCCAGCAGCTCGACTAGCGGGAGAACCGAGCAGTTCTTC. Protein sequence: CASSSTSGRTEQFF. The entire variable domain, with the rest obtained from reference TRBV5-6 and TRBJ2-1, is as follows: DAGVTQSPTHLIKTRGQQVTLRCSPKSGHDTVSWYQQALGQGPQFIFQYYEEEERQRGNFPDRFSGHQFPNYSSELNVNALLLGDSALYLCASSSTSGRTEQFFGPGTRLTVL.

The chain is built from TRBV28 and TRBJ2-5; 7 bases are shared with TRBD2. Germline V gives CDR1 MDHEN, CDR2 SYDVKM. Trimming removed 6 bases from V and 3 bases from J; junction bases left unmatched: 4. There are 13 residues in the CDR3. CDR3 in amino acids: CASRLAVEETQYF. CDR3 sequence (DNA): TGTGCCAGCAGGCTAGCGGTTGAAGAGACCCAGTACTTC. The variable domain in full, completed from reference TRBV28 and TRBJ2-5, reads DVKVTQSSRYLVKRTGEKVFLECVQDMDHENMFWYRQDPGLGLRLIYFSYDVKMKEKGDIPEGYSVSREKKERFSLILESASTNQTSMYLCASRLAVEETQYFGPGTRLLVL.

The chain joins TRBV7-2 to TRBJ1-3, with D unclear. V lost 3 bases and J lost 3, with 9 bases in between. Germline values: CDR1 SGHTA, CDR2 FQGNSA. The CDR3 has 14 amino acids. The CDR3 sequence: CASSFKGYGNTIYF. The CDR3 DNA reads TGTGCCAGCAGCTTCAAGGGATATGGAAACACCATATATTTT. The whole variable domain, remainder taken from reference TRBV7-2 and TRBJ1-3, is GAGVSQSPSNKVTEKGKDVELRCDPISGHTALYWYRQSLGQGLEFLIYFQGNSAPDKSGLPSDRFSAERTGGSVSTLTIQRTQQEDSAVYLCASSFKGYGNTIYFGEGSWLTVV.

The rearrangement uses TRBV5-6 and TRBJ1-1; the D is unclear. The CDR3 totals 15 residues. The V gene lost 2 bases and the J gene lost 0 bases, with 11 bases spanning the gap. In germline, CDR1 is SGHDT, CDR2 YYEEEE. CDR3 coding DNA: TGTGCCAGCAGCTTAGGGCCAGGCATGAACACTGAAGCTTTCTTT. Translating gives CASSLGPGMNTEAFF.

The CDR3 here is CASSWSGQKLFF. CDR3 nucleotides: TGTGCCAGCTCGTGGTCCGGACAAAAACTGTTTTTT. The gene calls are TRBV28 and TRBJ1-4; D is ambiguous. V was shortened by 8 bases and J by 9 bases, with 13 bases between the two germline ends. This CDR3 has 12 amino acids. Germline CDR1 MDHEN, CDR2 SYDVKM.

The genes are TRBV6-4 and TRBJ2-2; no reliable D call. CDR3 length: 14 amino acids. Deletions cut 6 bases from V and 6 bases from J, with 14 bases between. Germline CDR1 reads MRHNA; CDR2 reads SNTAGT. The CDR3, as DNA: TGTGCCAGCAGCCCAGCCGGGCGCTCCGGGGAGCTGTTTTTT. Its translation is CASSPAGRSGELFF.

This chain joins TRBV10-3 and TRBJ2-7; the D gene is possibly TRBD2 (5 bases). The CDR3 is made up of 13 amino acids. Germline CDR1 and CDR2: ENHRY and SYGVKD. Trimming cost V 4 bases and J 1 base, with 8 bases left between them. The CDR3 here is CAISAGRSYEQYF. DNA for the CDR3: TGTGCCATCAGTGCGGGAAGGTCCTACGAGCAGTACTTC.

The gene calls are TRBV27 and TRBJ1-2, with 7 bases identical to TRBD1. With V trimmed by 8 bases and J by 4 bases, 4 bases remained unmatched. The CDR3 consists of 12 residues. CDR1 and CDR2 (germline): MNHEY, SMNVEV (reference sequence). The CDR3 DNA is TGTGCCAGCCTTGACAGGGCCTATGGCTACACCTTC. Its protein product is CASLDRAYGYTF.

J is TRBJ1-2 and V is TRBV29-1; D gene ambiguous. Deletions cut 6 bases from V and 6 bases from J, with 20 bases between. This CDR3 spans 14 amino acids. In germline, CDR1 is SQVTM, CDR2 ANQGSEA. The CDR3: CSVLSVEGRDGYTF. CDR3 bases: TGCAGCGTCCTCTCCGTTGAGGGTAGGGATGGCTACACCTTC.

The rearrangement uses TRBV11-2 and TRBJ1-1; D gene uncertain. V lost 3 bases, J lost 4 bases, and 12 bases lay in between. The V gene's germline CDR1 is SGHAT and CDR2 FQNNGV. The CDR3 is 14 amino acids. CDR3 nucleotides: TGTGCCAGCAGCTTGGGGAGGGCGTTCACTGAAGCTTTCTTT. It codes for CASSLGRAFTEAFF.

This chain connects TRBV6-1 to TRBJ2-5; tentatively, D is TRBD1 (6 bases). Germline V gene lookup returns CDR1 MNHNS and CDR2 SASEGT. The CDR3 length is 13 residues. Trimming removed 7 bases from V and 1 base from J, with 10 bases in between. This CDR3 reads CASINRAQETQYF. The CDR3 DNA is TGTGCCAGCATCAACAGGGCCCAAGAGACCCAGTACTTC.

V gene TRBV2 combines with J gene TRBJ2-3; TRBD2 agrees at 9 bases. The CDR3 is 15 amino acids. V was pared by 7 bases and J by 3 bases, with 8 bases of the junction left unmatched. The germline V gene encodes CDR1 SNHLY and CDR2 FYNNEI. CDR3 coding DNA: TGTGCCAGCAAACAGGATAGCGGGAGTACAGATACGCAGTATTTT. Its protein product is CASKQDSGSTDTQYF.

This CDR3 is CASSGQGLLYEQYF. The CDR3 coding sequence is TGTGCCAGCAGCGGACAGGGGCTATTGTACGAGCAGTACTTC. The rearrangement joins TRBV11-1 to TRBJ2-7, with TRBD1 matching over 9 bases. This CDR3 region has 14 residues. Germline loops: CDR1 SGHAT, CDR2 FQDESV (reference sequence). With 5 bases clipped from V and 4 bases from J, the junction kept 6 bases outside the gene matches.

The gene calls are TRBV4-1 and TRBJ2-7; TRBD2 matches 12 bases. CDR1 is MGHRA and CDR2 is YSYEKL in the germline V gene. The V and J ends lost 1 base and 3 bases, in that order; junction bases with no gene match: 4. The CDR3 consists of 16 residues. In nucleotides, the CDR3 is TGCGCCAGCAGCCAAGGGGGACTAGCGGGCATCTACGAGCAGTACTTC. Residues: CASSQGGLAGIYEQYF.

V gene TRBV5-8 combines with J gene TRBJ2-7; 8 nucleotides align to TRBD2. Germline V lookup: CDR1 SGHTS, CDR2 YDEGEE. The CDR3 runs to 15 residues. Germline trimming cut 0 bases from V and 0 bases from J; bases unmatched to any gene: 2. The CDR3 loop is CASSLASGSSYEQYF. The CDR3 DNA sequence: TGTGCCAGCAGCTTGGCGAGCGGGAGCTCCTACGAGCAGTACTTC. The variable domain in full, with the rest retrieved from reference TRBV5-8 and TRBJ2-7, is EAGVTQSPTHLIKTRGQQATLRCSPISGHTSVYWYQQALGLGLQFLLWYDEGEERNRGNFPPRFSGRQFPNYSSELNVNALELEDSALYLCASSLASGSSYEQYFGPGTRLTVT.

V and J are TRBV6-1 and TRBJ2-1; TRBD1 might be the D (7 bases). V lost 4 bases and J 4 bases, leaving 20 bases between the germline ends. The CDR3 loop spans 17 amino acids. The germline gives CDR1 MNHNS, CDR2 SASEGT. The CDR3 DNA reads as TGTGCCAGCAGTGGGTTTTTGCGGGGACAGAATTACAATGAGCAGTTCTTC. It translates to CASSGFLRGQNYNEQFF.

The chain is built from TRBV7-2 and TRBJ2-3; 10 positions agree with TRBD2. From germline, CDR1 is SGHTA and CDR2 FQGNSA. The CDR3 loop spans 17 amino acids. V lost 1 base and J lost 7; bases outside the gene matches: 11. For the CDR3, the DNA is TGTGCCAGCAGCTTAGTTGTCGCTAGCGGGAGTCTGAATACGCAGTATTTT. Its protein is CASSLVVASGSLNTQYF.

The chain combines TRBV28 with TRBJ1-2; D unresolved. The germline V gene encodes CDR1 MDHEN and CDR2 SYDVKM. This CDR3 has 15 residues. With 5 bases removed from V and 4 bases from J, the gap between germline ends came to 17 bases. The DNA of the CDR3 is TGTGCCAGCAGTGGGGTGGGAGAAGGCTCCTATGGCTACACCTTC. It is translated as CASSGVGEGSYGYTF.

The chain combines TRBV2 with TRBJ2-5; perhaps TRBD2 as D (6 bases). The CDR3 contains 14 residues. Trimming pared 4 bases from V and 2 bases from J, leaving 11 bases between. Germline V gives CDR1 SNHLY, CDR2 FYNNEI. DNA for the CDR3: TGTGCCAGCAGTGTAGCTAGCGTGCAAGAGACCCAGTACTTC. This translates into CASSVASVQETQYF.

The genes are TRBV5-1 and TRBJ2-2; D not resolved. The CDR3 contains 15 residues. Trimming shortened V by 4 bases and J by 4 bases, and 14 bases separated the two germline ends. Per the germline V gene, CDR1 is SGHRS and CDR2 is YFSETQ. The CDR3 loop is CASSRSELITGELFF. The CDR3 DNA reads as TGCGCCAGCAGCCGCTCGGAACTCATCACCGGGGAGCTGTTTTTT. The variable domain in full, with the rest retrieved from reference TRBV5-1 and TRBJ2-2, is KAGVTQTPRYLIKTRGQQVTLSCSPISGHRSVSWYQQTPGQGLQFLFEYFSETQRNKGNFPGRFSGRQFSNSRSEMNVSTLELGDSALYLCASSRSELITGELFFGEGSRLTVL.

The chain links TRBV7-6 to TRBJ2-7; D is perhaps TRBD2 (5 bases). V was pared by 2 bases and J by 2 bases, with 13 bases between. CDR3 size: 15 residues. Germline lookup yields CDR1 SGHVS and CDR2 FNYEAQ. CDR3 region: CASSLMAAATYEQYF. The CDR3 region has the DNA TGTGCCAGCAGCTTAATGGCAGCGGCTACCTACGAGCAGTACTTC.

V and J are TRBV2 and TRBJ2-1, with D perhaps TRBD2 (5 bases). Per the germline V gene, CDR1 is SNHLY and CDR2 is FYNNEI. V shed 11 bases and J shed 9 bases, with 23 bases lying between them. CDR3 length: 14 amino acids. The CDR3 DNA reads TGTGCCTCTCAGGTAGGGAGTGGTGTTGGTGAGCAGTTCTTC. It specifies CASQVGSGVGEQFF.

This clone is termed medium-sized (0.01 to 0.1%). The chain uses TRBV5-5 and TRBJ2-7; TRBD1 agrees at 8 bases. Germline lookup yields CDR1 SGHKS and CDR2 YYEKEE (reference sequence). The trim removed 1 base at V and 0 bases at J, leaving 6 bases unmatched. This CDR3 is 16 amino acids long. The CDR3 coding sequence is TGTGCCAGCAGCTTGTTGGCGGGACAGGCCTCCTACGAGCAGTACTTC. Residues: CASSLLAGQASYEQYF.

V usage is TRBV7-9 and J usage is TRBJ1-4, with no clear D. CDR3 length: 16 amino acids. In germline, CDR1 is SEHNR, CDR2 FQNEAQ (reference sequence). V was trimmed by 3 bases and J by 5 bases, leaving 16 bases between them. The CDR3: CASSLNPSRANEKLFF. CDR3 bases: TGTGCCAGCAGCTTGAATCCCTCCCGGGCGAATGAAAAACTGTTTTTT.

V is TRBV4-1 and J is TRBJ2-7, with TRBD1 matching over 9 bases. J gave up 1 base and V 3 bases, and 7 bases lay outside the gene matches. Germline assignment: CDR1 MGHRA and CDR2 YSYEKL. The CDR3 runs 16 residues. The CDR3 loop reads CASSQTGQGRSYEQYF. The CDR3 DNA sequence: TGCGCCAGCAGCCAGACCGGACAGGGGAGATCCTACGAGCAGTACTTC.

The CDR3 here is CASSPGTSGLGYTF. The CDR3 DNA sequence: TGTGCCAGCTCACCGGGGACGTCAGGGTTGGGCTACACCTTC. The chain carries TRBV18 and TRBJ1-2, with a weak D call TRBD1 (5 bases). CDR1 is KGHSH, CDR2 LQKENI, per germline. The CDR3 covers 14 residues. The germline V and J ends were trimmed by 3 bases and 8 bases, with 16 bases remaining between them.

The chain couples TRBV4-2 to TRBJ2-3, with a weak D call TRBD1 (6 bases). Trimming removed 0 bases from V and 2 bases from J, with 9 bases in between. The germline gives CDR1 LGHNA, CDR2 YNFKEQ. This CDR3 is 15 amino acids long. CDR3 residues: CASSQDRGITDTQYF. CDR3 in DNA: TGTGCCAGCAGCCAAGATAGGGGGATCACAGATACGCAGTATTTT.

The chain is built from TRBV7-6 and TRBJ2-7; 8 nucleotides line up with TRBD2. This CDR3 comprises 12 residues. V dropped 5 bases and J dropped 12; count of bases not matched to a gene: 9. Per the germline V gene, CDR1 is SGHVS and CDR2 is FNYEAQ. CDR3 region: CASSPQRENLYF. The CDR3 DNA is TGTGCCAGCAGCCCTCAGCGGGAGAATCTGTACTTC.

V is TRBV2 and J is TRBJ2-7; D ambiguous. Germline V gene data show CDR1 as SNHLY and CDR2 as FYNNEI. Trimming took 1 base from V and 0 from J, leaving 7 bases between them. The CDR3 has 14 amino acids. The CDR3 coding sequence is TGTGCCAGCAGTGAAGGCAGATTCTCCTACGAGCAGTACTTC. It specifies CASSEGRFSYEQYF. Full variable domain (remainder filled in from reference TRBV2 and TRBJ2-7): EPEVTQTPSHQVTQMGQEVILRCVPISNHLYFYWYRQILGQKVEFLVSFYNNEISEKSEIFDDQFSVERPDGSNFTLKIRSTKLEDSAMYFCASSEGRFSYEQYFGPGTRLTVT.

CDR3 amino acids: CASSEVRVPNQPQHF. The CDR3, as DNA: TGTGCCAGCAGTGAAGTCAGGGTACCTAATCAGCCCCAGCATTTT. The rearrangement joins TRBV6-1 to TRBJ1-5; D perhaps matches TRBD1 (5 bases). Germline V gives CDR1 MNHNS, CDR2 SASEGT. The CDR3 extends over 15 amino acids. Trimming took off 1 base at V and 4 bases at J, with 11 bases between the two ends.